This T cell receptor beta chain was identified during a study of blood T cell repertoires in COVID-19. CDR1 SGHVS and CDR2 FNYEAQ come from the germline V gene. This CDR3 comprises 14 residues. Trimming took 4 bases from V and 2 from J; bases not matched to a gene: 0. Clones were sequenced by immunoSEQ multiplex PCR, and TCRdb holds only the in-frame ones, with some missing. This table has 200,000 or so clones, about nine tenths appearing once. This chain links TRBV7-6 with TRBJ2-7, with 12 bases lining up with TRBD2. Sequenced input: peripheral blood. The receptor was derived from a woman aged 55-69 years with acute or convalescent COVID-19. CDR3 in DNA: TGTGCCAGCAGCTGGACTAGCGGGACCTACGAGCAGTACTTC. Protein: CASSWTSGTYEQYF.